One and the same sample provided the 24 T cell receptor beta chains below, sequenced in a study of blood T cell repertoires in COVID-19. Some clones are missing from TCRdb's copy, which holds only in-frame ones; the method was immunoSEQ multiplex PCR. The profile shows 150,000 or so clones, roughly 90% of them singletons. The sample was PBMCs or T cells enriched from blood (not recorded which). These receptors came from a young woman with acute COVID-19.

CDR3 nucleotides: TGTGCCAGCAGCTTAGCTCGGAGCGGGAGTATGACAGATACGCAGTATTTT. This translates into CASSLARSGSMTDTQYF. This chain connects TRBV7-8 to TRBJ2-3; TRBD2 agrees at 8 bases. The CDR3 length is 17 residues. Unmatched junction bases numbered 8, after V lost 0 bases and J lost 3 bases. Germline V gene data show CDR1 as SGHVS and CDR2 as FQNEAQ.

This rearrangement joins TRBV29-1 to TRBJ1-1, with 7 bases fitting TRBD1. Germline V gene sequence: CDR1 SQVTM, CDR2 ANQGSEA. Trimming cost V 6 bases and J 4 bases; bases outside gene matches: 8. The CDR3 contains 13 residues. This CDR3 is CSVTGATGTEAFF. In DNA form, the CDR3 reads TGCAGCGTAACAGGGGCGACGGGCACTGAAGCTTTCTTT. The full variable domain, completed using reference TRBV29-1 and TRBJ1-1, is SAVISQKPSRDICQRGTSLTIQCQVDSQVTMMFWYRQQPGQSLTLIATANQGSEATYESGFVIDKFPISRPNLTFSTLTVSNMSPEDSSIYLCSVTGATGTEAFFGQGTRLTVV.

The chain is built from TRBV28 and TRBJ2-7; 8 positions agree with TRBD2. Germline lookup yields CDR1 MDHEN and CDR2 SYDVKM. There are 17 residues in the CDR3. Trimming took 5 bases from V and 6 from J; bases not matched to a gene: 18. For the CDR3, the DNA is TGTGCCAGCAGTAAGCTTCGAACCGGGACTAGTATCACCGAGCAGTACTTC. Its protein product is CASSKLRTGTSITEQYF.

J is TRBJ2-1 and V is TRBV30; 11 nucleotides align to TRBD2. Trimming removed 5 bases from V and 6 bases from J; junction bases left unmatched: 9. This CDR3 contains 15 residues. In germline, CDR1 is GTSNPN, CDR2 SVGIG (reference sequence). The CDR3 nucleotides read TGTGCCTGGGACTCAGGGACTAGCGGAACCAATGAGCAGTTCTTC. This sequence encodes CAWDSGTSGTNEQFF. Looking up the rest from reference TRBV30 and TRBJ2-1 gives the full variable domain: SQTIHQWPATLVQPVGSPLSLECTVEGTSNPNLYWYRQAAGRGLQLLFYSVGIGQISSEVPQNLSASRPQDRQFILSSKKLLLSDSGFYLCAWDSGTSGTNEQFFGPGTRLTVL.

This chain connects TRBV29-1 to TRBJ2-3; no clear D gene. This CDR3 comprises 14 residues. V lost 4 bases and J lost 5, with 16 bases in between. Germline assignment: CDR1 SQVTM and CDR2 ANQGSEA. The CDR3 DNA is TGCAGCGTTGTACGTTACAGAGACGGAGATACGCAGTATTTT. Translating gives CSVVRYRDGDTQYF.

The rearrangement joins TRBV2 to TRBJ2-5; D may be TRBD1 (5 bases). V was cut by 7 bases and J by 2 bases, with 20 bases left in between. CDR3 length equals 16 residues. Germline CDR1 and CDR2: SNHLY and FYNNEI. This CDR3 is CASTALGEGEQETQYF. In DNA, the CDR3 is TGTGCCAGCACCGCCCTAGGGGAAGGGGAACAAGAGACCCAGTACTTC.

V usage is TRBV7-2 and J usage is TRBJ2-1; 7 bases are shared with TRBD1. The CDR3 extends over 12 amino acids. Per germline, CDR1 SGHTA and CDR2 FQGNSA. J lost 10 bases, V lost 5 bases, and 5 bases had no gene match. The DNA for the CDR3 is TGTGCCAGCAGCGCTCAGGGGGAAGAGCAGTTCTTC. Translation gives CASSAQGEEQFF.

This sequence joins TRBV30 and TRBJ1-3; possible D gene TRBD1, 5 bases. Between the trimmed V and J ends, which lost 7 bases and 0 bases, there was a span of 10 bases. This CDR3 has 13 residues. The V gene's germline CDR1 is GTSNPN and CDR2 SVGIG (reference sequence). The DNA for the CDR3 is TGTGCCTCCGACAGCAGCTCTGGAAACACCATATATTTT. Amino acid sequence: CASDSSSGNTIYF.

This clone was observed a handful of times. For the CDR3, the DNA is TGTGCCACAGAGCACGAAGACAGGGGCGAGCAGTACTTC. Translated: CATEHEDRGEQYF. The chain couples TRBV2 to TRBJ2-7, with TRBD1 matching 8 bases. CDR3 length equals 13 residues. Germline V gene data show CDR1 as SNHLY and CDR2 as FYNNEI. The V segment lost 10 bases and the J segment 6 bases; nucleotides outside the gene matches: 11.

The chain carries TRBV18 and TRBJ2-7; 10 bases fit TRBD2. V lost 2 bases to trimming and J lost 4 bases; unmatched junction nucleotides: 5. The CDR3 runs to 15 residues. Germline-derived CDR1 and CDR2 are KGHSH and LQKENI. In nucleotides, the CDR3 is TGTGCCAGCTCACCATCTAGCGGGAGACTGTACGAGCAGTACTTC. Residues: CASSPSSGRLYEQYF.

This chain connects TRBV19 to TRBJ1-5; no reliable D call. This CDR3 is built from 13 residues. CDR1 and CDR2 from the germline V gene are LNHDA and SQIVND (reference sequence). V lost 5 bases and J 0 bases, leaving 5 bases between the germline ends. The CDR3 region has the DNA TGTGCCAGTAGTGAGTTTAGCAATCAGCCCCAGCATTTT. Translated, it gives CASSEFSNQPQHF. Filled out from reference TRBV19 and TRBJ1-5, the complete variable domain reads DGGITQSPKYLFRKEGQNVTLSCEQNLNHDAMYWYRQDPGQGLRLIYYSQIVNDFQKGDIAEGYSVSREKKESFPLTVTSAQKNPTAFYLCASSEFSNQPQHFGDGTRLSIL.

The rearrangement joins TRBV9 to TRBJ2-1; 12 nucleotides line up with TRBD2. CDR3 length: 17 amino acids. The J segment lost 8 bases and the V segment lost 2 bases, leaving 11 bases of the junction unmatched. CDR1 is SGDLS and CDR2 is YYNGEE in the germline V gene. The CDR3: CASSVATSGSGRDEQFF. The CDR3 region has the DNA TGTGCCAGCAGCGTGGCGACTAGCGGGAGTGGACGGGATGAGCAGTTCTTC.

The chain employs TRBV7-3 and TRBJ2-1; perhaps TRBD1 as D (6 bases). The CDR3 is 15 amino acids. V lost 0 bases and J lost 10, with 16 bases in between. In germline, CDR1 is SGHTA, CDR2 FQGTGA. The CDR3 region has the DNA TGTGCCAGCAGCTTAACGTCGTCTAGTGGGGGCGAGCAGTTCTTC. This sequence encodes CASSLTSSSGGEQFF.

The chain's CDR3 is CAWTDRNLWKNTEAFF. The CDR3 nucleotides are TGTGCCTGGACCGACAGGAACCTATGGAAGAACACTGAAGCTTTCTTT. The chain employs TRBV30 and TRBJ1-1; tentative D call: TRBD1 (6 bases). CDR3 size: 16 residues. The germline gives CDR1 GTSNPN, CDR2 SVGIG (reference sequence). The V gene lost 4 bases and the J gene lost 1 base, with 19 bases spanning the gap.

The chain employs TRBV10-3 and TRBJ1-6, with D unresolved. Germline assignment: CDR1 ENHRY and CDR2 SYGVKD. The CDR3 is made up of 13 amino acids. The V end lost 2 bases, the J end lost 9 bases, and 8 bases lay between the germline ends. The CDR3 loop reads CAISETEGSPLHF. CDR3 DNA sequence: TGTGCCATCAGTGAGACAGAGGGTTCACCCCTCCACTTT.

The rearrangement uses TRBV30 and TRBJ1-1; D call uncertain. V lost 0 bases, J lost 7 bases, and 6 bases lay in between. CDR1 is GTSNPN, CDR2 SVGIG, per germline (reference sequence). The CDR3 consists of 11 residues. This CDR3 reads CAWSVRVEAFF. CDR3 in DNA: TGTGCCTGGAGTGTCCGGGTTGAAGCTTTCTTT.

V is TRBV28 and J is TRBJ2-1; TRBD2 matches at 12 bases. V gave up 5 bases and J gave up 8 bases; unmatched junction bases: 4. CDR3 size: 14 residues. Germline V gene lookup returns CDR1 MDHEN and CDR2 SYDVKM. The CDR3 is CASSPSGRGDEQFF. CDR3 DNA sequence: TGTGCCAGCAGTCCTAGCGGGAGGGGGGATGAGCAGTTCTTC. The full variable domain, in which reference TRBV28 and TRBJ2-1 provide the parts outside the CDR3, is DVKVTQSSRYLVKRTGEKVFLECVQDMDHENMFWYRQDPGLGLRLIYFSYDVKMKEKGDIPEGYSVSREKKERFSLILESASTNQTSMYLCASSPSGRGDEQFFGPGTRLTVL.

The CDR3 nucleotides are TGTGCCAGCAGCTTATCTGGGACAGGAGGCTCACCCCTCCACTTT. Protein product: CASSLSGTGGSPLHF. The chain uses TRBV7-2 and TRBJ1-6; 8 bases align to TRBD1. V lost 2 bases to trimming and J lost 10 bases; unmatched junction nucleotides: 7. The CDR3 covers 15 residues. Germline CDR1 SGHTA, CDR2 FQGNSA.

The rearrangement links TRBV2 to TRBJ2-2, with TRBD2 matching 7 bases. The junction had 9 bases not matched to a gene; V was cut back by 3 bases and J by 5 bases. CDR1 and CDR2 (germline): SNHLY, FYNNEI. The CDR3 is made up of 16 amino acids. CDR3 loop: CASSDVLWGGTGELFF. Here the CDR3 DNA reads TGTGCCAGCAGTGACGTCTTGTGGGGAGGGACCGGGGAGCTGTTTTTT. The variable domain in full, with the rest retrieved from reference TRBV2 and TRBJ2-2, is EPEVTQTPSHQVTQMGQEVILRCVPISNHLYFYWYRQILGQKVEFLVSFYNNEISEKSEIFDDQFSVERPDGSNFTLKIRSTKLEDSAMYFCASSDVLWGGTGELFFGEGSRLTVL.

CDR3 sequence (DNA): TGCGCCAGCAGCATCGGTCTAGTGGGAGAGACCCAGTACTTC. Protein sequence: CASSIGLVGETQYF. This chain connects TRBV4-3 to TRBJ2-5; D gene uncertain. This CDR3 region has 14 residues. Deletions cut 5 bases from V and 4 bases from J, with 14 bases between. Germline assignment: CDR1 LGHNA and CDR2 YSLEER.

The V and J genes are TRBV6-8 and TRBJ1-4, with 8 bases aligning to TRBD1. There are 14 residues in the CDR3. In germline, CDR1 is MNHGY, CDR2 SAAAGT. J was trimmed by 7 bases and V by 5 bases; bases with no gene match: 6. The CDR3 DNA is TGTGCCAGCAGTCAGGACAGGGAAGGTGAAAAACTGTTTTTT. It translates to CASSQDREGEKLFF.

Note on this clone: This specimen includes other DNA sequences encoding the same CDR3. CDR3 sequence: CSVVLSSGNTIYF. CDR3 sequence (DNA): TGCAGCGTTGTCCTGAGCTCTGGAAACACCATATATTTT. V gene TRBV29-1 combines with J gene TRBJ1-3; no clear D gene. Germline V CDR1 and CDR2: SQVTM, ANQGSEA. The V gene lost 4 bases and the J gene lost 0 bases, with 7 bases spanning the gap. This CDR3 is built from 13 residues.

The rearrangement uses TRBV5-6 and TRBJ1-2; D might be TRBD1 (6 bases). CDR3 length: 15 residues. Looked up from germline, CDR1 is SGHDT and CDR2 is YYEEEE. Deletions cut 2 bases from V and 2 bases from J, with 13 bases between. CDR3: CASSFGITGNYGYTF. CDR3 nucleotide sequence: TGTGCCAGCAGCTTTGGGATAACAGGGAACTATGGCTACACCTTC.

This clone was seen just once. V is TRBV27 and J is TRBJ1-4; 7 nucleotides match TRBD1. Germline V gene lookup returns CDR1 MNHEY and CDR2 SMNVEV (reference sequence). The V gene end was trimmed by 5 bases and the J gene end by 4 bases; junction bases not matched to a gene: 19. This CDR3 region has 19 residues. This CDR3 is CASSPTDRSVLGSNEKLFF. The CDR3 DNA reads TGTGCCAGCAGTCCGACGGACAGGTCCGTTCTAGGGAGTAATGAAAAACTGTTTTTT.